The rows below give T cell receptor beta chains drawn from one sample of a study of blood T cells in healthy people across ages. From the 5' RACE reads, TCRdb called clonotypes with MiXCR, one entry per CDR3 protein. Counted here are fewer than 2 million distinct CDR3 sequences, more than 35% occurring once; the ten biggest clones make up more than 20%. The sample taken for sequencing was blood. The origin of the receptors is a human donor in good health. Both conserved end residues are part of each CDR3. D genes are given only for firm matches. The size of a clone is reported for some rows only, either as once, few or many, or as a class for expanded clones.

D gene	clone size	V gene	J gene	CDR3 DNA	CDR3 protein
TRBD2	NA	TRBV5-4	TRBJ2-5	TGTGCCAGCAGCTCTACTAGCGGGGCTGAGACCCAGTACTTC	CASSSTSGAETQYF
TRBD1	many	TRBV29-1	TRBJ2-7	TGCAGCGTTGAGGAGACAGGGTCTGAGGAGCAGTACTTC	CSVEETGSEEQYF
NA	NA	TRBV9	TRBJ1-5	TGTGCCAGCAGCGTAGAAGGGGTGGGTCAGCCCCAGCATTTT	CASSVEGVGQPQHF
NA	few	TRBV3-1	TRBJ2-1	TGTGCCAGCAGCCGGAGTATTAACTCCGGATACAATGAGCAGTTCTTC	CASSRSINSGYNEQFF
NA	NA	TRBV10-3	TRBJ2-1	TGTGCCATCAGTGAGTTGGACGGCACCACCTACAATGAGCAGTTCTTC	CAISELDGTTYNEQFF
NA	NA	TRBV29-1	TRBJ1-1	TGCAGCGTTGAACGTAGCTCTGAAGCTTTCTTT	CSVERSSEAFF
TRBD2	NA	TRBV2	TRBJ2-3	TGTGCCAGCAGCGTGGGACTAGCGGGGGGGCCGGATACGCAGTATTTT	CASSVGLAGGPDTQYF
TRBD1	few	TRBV6-5	TRBJ1-2	TGTGCCAGCAGTTACTCGCCGACAGGGCGAGATGGCTACACCTTC	CASSYSPTGRDGYTF
NA	few	TRBV20-1	TRBJ2-2	TGCAGTGCTAGAGATCATAGCAGGGACACCGGGGAGCTGTTTTTT	CSARDHSRDTGELFF
NA	NA	TRBV4-1	TRBJ1-2	TGCGCCAGCAGCAAAGAGAGTAGCGGCGGGTATGGCTACACCTTC	CASSKESSGGYGYTF
NA	NA	TRBV29-1	TRBJ2-2	TGCAGCGTTGGAGGAGGGCGGGGAACCGGGGAGCTGTTTTTT	CSVGGGRGTGELFF
NA	few	TRBV20-1	TRBJ2-3	TGCAGTGCTAGTCCCACTAGAACTAGCACAGATACGCAGTATTTT	CSASPTRTSTDTQYF
TRBD2	few	TRBV12-3/TRBV12-4	TRBJ2-7	TGTGCCAGCAGCGAAACTAGCGGGGGAGTCTACGAGCAGTACTTC	CASSETSGGVYEQYF
TRBD1	NA	TRBV7-9	TRBJ1-5	TGTGCCAGCAGCTTAGGAGCCGCAGGACAGGGGACTCAGCCCCAGCATTTT	CASSLGAAGQGTQPQHF
NA	NA	TRBV29-1	TRBJ2-5	TGCAGCGTAAAAACGGGAGTCGCAAGAGGGACCCAGTACTTC	CSVKTGVARGTQYF
NA	once	TRBV24-1	TRBJ2-5	TGTGCCACCAGTGAAACCTTACAAGAGACCCAGTACTTC	CATSETLQETQYF
NA	NA	TRBV27	TRBJ1-3	TGTGCCAGCAGTTATGAGACAGACGGAAACACCATATATTTT	CASSYETDGNTIYF
TRBD2	many	TRBV18	TRBJ2-1	TGTGCCAGCTCACCGGGACTAGATAATGAGCAGTTCTTC	CASSPGLDNEQFF
TRBD1	NA	TRBV4-3	TRBJ1-1	TGCGCCAGCAGCCAGATGACAGGGGTCTGGCCCAGGAACACTGAAGCTTTCTTT	CASSQMTGVWPRNTEAFF
NA	few	TRBV9	TRBJ1-1	TGTGCCAGCAGCGCGACCAGTGTGGCTGAAGCTTTCTTT	CASSATSVAEAFF
TRBD1	few	TRBV5-1	TRBJ2-3	TGCGCCAGCAGACCCAGAGAGGGGGCAAGCACAGATACGCAGTATTTT	CASRPREGASTDTQYF
NA	NA	TRBV2	TRBJ1-4	TGTGCCAGCAGTGAAGCTAGACTCAGTGAAAAACTGTTTTTT	CASSEARLSEKLFF
NA	NA	TRBV6-2/TRBV6-3	TRBJ1-6	TGTGCCAGCAGTTACGGGACATTCCCCAGTTCACCCCTCCACTTT	CASSYGTFPSSPLHF